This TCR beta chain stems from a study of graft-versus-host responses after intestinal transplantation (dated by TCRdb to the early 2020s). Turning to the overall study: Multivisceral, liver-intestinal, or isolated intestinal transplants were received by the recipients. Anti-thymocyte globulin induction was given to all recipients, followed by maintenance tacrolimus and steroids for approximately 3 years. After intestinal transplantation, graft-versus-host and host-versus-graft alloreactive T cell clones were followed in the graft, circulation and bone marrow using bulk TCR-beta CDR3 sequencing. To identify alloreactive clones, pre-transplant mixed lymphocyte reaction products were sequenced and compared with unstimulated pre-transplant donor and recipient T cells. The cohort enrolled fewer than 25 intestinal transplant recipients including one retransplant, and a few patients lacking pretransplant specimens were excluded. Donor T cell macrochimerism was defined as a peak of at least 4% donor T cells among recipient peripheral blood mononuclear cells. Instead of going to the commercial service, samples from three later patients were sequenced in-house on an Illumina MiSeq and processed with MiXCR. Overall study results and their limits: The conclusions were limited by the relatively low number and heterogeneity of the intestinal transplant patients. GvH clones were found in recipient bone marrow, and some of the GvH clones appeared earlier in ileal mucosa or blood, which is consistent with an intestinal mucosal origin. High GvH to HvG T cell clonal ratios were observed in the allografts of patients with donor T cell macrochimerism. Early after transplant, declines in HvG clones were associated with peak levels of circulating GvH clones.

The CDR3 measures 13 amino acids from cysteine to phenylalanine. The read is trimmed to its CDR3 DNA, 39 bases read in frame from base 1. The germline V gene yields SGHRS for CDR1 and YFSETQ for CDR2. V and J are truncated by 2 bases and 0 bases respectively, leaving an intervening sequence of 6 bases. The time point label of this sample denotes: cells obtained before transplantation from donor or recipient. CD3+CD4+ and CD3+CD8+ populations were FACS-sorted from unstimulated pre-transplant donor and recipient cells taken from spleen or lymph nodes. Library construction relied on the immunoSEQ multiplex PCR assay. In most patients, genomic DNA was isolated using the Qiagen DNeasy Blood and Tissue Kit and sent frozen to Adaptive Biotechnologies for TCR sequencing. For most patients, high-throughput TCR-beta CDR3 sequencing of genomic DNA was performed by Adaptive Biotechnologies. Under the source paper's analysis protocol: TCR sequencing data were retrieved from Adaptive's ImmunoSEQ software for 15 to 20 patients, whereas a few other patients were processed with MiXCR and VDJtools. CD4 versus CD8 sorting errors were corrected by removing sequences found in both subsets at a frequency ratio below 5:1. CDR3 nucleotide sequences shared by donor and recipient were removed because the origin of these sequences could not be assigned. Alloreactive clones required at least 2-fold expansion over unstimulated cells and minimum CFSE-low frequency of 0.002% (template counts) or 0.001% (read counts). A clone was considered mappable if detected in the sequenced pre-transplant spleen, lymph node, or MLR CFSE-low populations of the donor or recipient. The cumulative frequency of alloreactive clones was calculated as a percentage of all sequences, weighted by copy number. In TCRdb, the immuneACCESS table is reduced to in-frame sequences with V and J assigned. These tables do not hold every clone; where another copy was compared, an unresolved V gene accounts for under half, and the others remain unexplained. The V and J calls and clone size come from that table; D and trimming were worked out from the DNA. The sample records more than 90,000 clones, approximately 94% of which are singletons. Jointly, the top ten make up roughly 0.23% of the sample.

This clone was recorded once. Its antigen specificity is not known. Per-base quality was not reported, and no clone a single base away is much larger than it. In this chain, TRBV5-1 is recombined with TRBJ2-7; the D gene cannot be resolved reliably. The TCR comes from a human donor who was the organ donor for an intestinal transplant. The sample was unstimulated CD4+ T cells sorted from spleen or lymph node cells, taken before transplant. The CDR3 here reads CASSFSSSYEQYF. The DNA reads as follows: TGCGCCAGCAGCTTCAGTTCCTCCTACGAGCAGTACTTC.